Sequencing of this T cell receptor beta chain was carried out in a study of blood T cell repertoires in COVID-19 (TCRdb year 2020). Regarding the research as a whole: Collaborator samples came from the United States, Italy and Spain and covered acute and convalescent phases of COVID-19. The material from the prospective study consisted of cDNA or gDNA derived from T cells, B-cell-depleted T cells, or PBMCs. Deeply sampled blood TCRbeta repertoires from subjects exposed to, actively infected with, or recovered from COVID-19 were included in the dataset. The repertoires were released in a freely available public database intended as a resource for research on the immune response to SARS-CoV-2. Samples came from the ongoing ImmuneRACE study (first 160 participants) plus 1,254 subjects from 6 global collaborators. The sample metadata nearly always contained a de-identified subject ID, COVID-19 status, age in years and sex. HLA class I and class II types, where available, came from metadata supplied by the sample provider rather than from assay-based typing.

Paper-wide results and their limitations: The quantity of clinical and demographic metadata differed by source and by participant and was supplied without curation.

Whole blood was collected in K2EDTA tubes by collaborating institutions according to the institutions' own protocols. Collaborator samples were shipped for TCRbeta analysis as frozen whole blood, isolated PBMCs, or DNA extracted from either sample type. Sequences MDHEN (CDR1) and SYDVKM (CDR2) are obtained from the germline V gene. V is pared back by 5 bases and J by 4 bases, with 20 bases lying between the germline termini. The CDR3 covers 16 residues, taking in both the cysteine and the phenylalanine. Only CDR3 DNA is held: 48 bases, read in frame from base 1. A word on this clone: What this receptor recognizes is not known. No base-level quality is on record; no much larger clone is a single base apart.

TCRbeta CDR3 regions were amplified from genomic DNA using the immunoSEQ Assay, a bias-controlled multiplex PCR. From the authors' description of their analysis: Nucleated cell counts per sample were estimated from amplification of reference gene primers within the assay. Sequence reads were collapsed and filtered to measure the absolute abundance of every unique TCRbeta CDR3 rearrangement. Productive Simpson clonality was computed per sample as the square root of Simpson's diversity index over productive rearrangements. TCRdb provides this immuneACCESS table in a form limited to in-frame rearrangements. Some clones are lacking; in checked studies, under half of them reflect an unresolved V gene, and why the rest are absent is not known. Clone size and the V and J calls come from that table; the DNA yielded D and trimming. The sample table lists around 51,000 clones, roughly 86% of them with a count of one. The top ten constitute about 4% of the sample.

Sequencing was carried out using peripheral blood. Recombination connected TRBV28 to TRBJ1-2, with a tentative D gene TRBD1 over 5 matching bases. The receptor's source is an elderly man with active COVID-19. The DNA is as follows: TGTGCCAGCAGTCTCACCGACAGAGGACTAGGCTATGGCTACACCTTC. This sequence encodes CASSLTDRGLGYGYTF.